Listed here are 16 T cell receptor beta chains from one sample, sequenced in a study of shared clonotypes between healthy human individuals. The protocol was immunoSEQ multiplex PCR, while the TCRdb copy is restricted to in-frame clones and leaves out a portion. The table includes about 380,000 clones, about 97% detected once. Sequencing used memory CD8+ T cells sorted from blood. The subset was: CD45RO+ cells pooled with CCR7-negative TemRA cells. The receptors come from a man younger than 40 in good health.

This clone has just one count. V is TRBV6-6 and J is TRBJ2-7; 9 nucleotides agree with TRBD2. CDR3 length: 14 residues. V shed 4 bases, J shed 5 bases, and the junction held 6 bases outside the gene matches. The germline V gene encodes CDR1 MNHNY and CDR2 SVGAGI (reference sequence). For the CDR3, the DNA is TGTGCCAGCAGTTGGGGCGGGAGGGGTAACGAGCAGTACTTC. It specifies CASSWGGRGNEQYF.

The gene calls are TRBV30 and TRBJ1-5; D unresolved. Germline V CDR1 and CDR2: GTSNPN, SVGIG (reference sequence). This CDR3 comprises 13 residues. V lost 4 bases and J 4 bases, leaving 11 bases between the germline ends. The CDR3 here is CAWTGQANQPQHF. Here the CDR3 DNA reads TGTGCCTGGACCGGGCAGGCAAATCAGCCCCAGCATTTT.

This chain connects TRBV28 to TRBJ1-5; D not certain. CDR1 MDHEN and CDR2 SYDVKM come from the germline V gene. V dropped 5 bases and J dropped 10 bases, with 9 bases sitting between them. CDR3 length equals 11 residues. The CDR3: CASSGWGPQHF. The CDR3 region has the DNA TGTGCCAGCAGTGGCTGGGGACCCCAGCATTTT.

The genes are TRBV7-9 and TRBJ1-2, with 9 bases matching TRBD1. CDR3 length: 14 residues. Per the germline V gene, CDR1 is SEHNR and CDR2 is FQNEAQ (reference sequence). Trimming cost V 2 bases and J 6 bases; bases outside gene matches: 4. The CDR3 loop is CASSLPGQGNGYTF. The CDR3 coding sequence is TGTGCCAGCAGCTTACCGGGACAGGGTAATGGCTACACCTTC.

The CDR3 region has the DNA TGTGCCAGCAGCCAAGGCGGGACAGGGAGCACAGATACGCAGTATTTT. Translating it yields CASSQGGTGSTDTQYF. The J gene is TRBJ2-3, the V gene TRBV4-2; 9 bases are shared with TRBD1. The CDR3 covers 16 residues. With 1 base clipped from V and 0 bases from J, the junction kept 2 bases outside the gene matches. In germline, CDR1 is LGHNA, CDR2 YNFKEQ.

The chain uses TRBV19 and TRBJ2-1, with 7 bases matching TRBD2. V shed 2 bases and J 4 bases; nucleotides not matched to a gene: 8. Germline lookup yields CDR1 LNHDA and CDR2 SQIVND (reference sequence). CDR3 length equals 16 residues. CDR3 sequence: CASSISGNPKYNEQFF. The CDR3 DNA sequence: TGTGCCAGTAGTATAAGCGGGAACCCTAAATACAATGAGCAGTTCTTC.

The V gene is TRBV7-2, the J gene TRBJ2-7; 9 nucleotides match TRBD2. Germline V gene lookup returns CDR1 SGHTA and CDR2 FQGNSA. There are 16 residues in the CDR3. J gave up 0 bases and V 1 base, and 4 bases lay outside the gene matches. The CDR3 DNA is TGTGCCAGCAGCTTAGTGGCGGGAGGGAACTCCTACGAGCAGTACTTC. It yields the protein CASSLVAGGNSYEQYF.

The genes are TRBV6-1 and TRBJ2-7; no clear D. The CDR3 is 15 residues long. The V gene's germline CDR1 is MNHNS and CDR2 SASEGT. V gave up 0 bases and J gave up 7 bases, with 16 bases separating them. Here the CDR3 DNA reads TGTGCCAGCAGTGAAGCGCACAGCACTGCTCGGGAGCAGTACTTC. This translates into CASSEAHSTAREQYF.

The chain recombines TRBV6-1 with TRBJ1-3, with D possibly matching TRBD1 (6 bases). V lost 8 bases and J 0 bases, leaving 11 bases between the germline ends. CDR1 is MNHNS and CDR2 is SASEGT in the germline V gene. The CDR3 consists of 14 residues. The CDR3 sequence is CASAGALSGNTIYF. The CDR3 DNA sequence: TGTGCCAGCGCGGGGGCCCTCTCTGGAAACACCATATATTTT.

The rearrangement uses TRBV30 and TRBJ1-6; TRBD1 matches at 10 bases. The CDR3 has 15 amino acids. Germline CDR1 is GTSNPN and CDR2 is SVGIG (reference sequence). After removal of 4 bases from V and 7 bases from J, the junction contained 7 bases not matched to a gene. In DNA, the CDR3 is TGTGCCTGGAAGTGGACAGGGGGGAACAATTCACCCCTCCACTTT. It specifies CAWKWTGGNNSPLHF.

This chain joins TRBV10-1 and TRBJ2-1, with a possible D match to TRBD1 (5 bases). CDR1 is WNHNN and CDR2 is SYGVQD in the germline V gene (reference sequence). This CDR3 region has 13 residues. The ends were cut back, 7 bases at V and 0 bases at J, with 7 bases in the middle. The CDR3 sequence: CASTDSSYNEQFF. The CDR3 nucleotides read TGCGCCAGCACCGACAGCTCCTACAATGAGCAGTTCTTC.

The chain employs TRBV7-2 and TRBJ2-7; D gene unclear. Germline values: CDR1 SGHTA, CDR2 FQGNSA. CDR3 length: 15 amino acids. The germline V and J ends were trimmed by 3 bases and 1 base, with 13 bases remaining between them. This CDR3 reads CASSFITYPSYEQYF. The CDR3, as DNA: TGTGCCAGCAGCTTCATTACCTACCCTTCCTACGAGCAGTACTTC.

The genes are TRBV5-8 and TRBJ2-7, with TRBD2 as a possible D gene (7 bases). The CDR3 covers 15 residues. Trimming removed 4 bases at V and 2 bases at J, with 16 bases between. The germline CDR1 and CDR2 sequences are SGHTS and YDEGEE. The CDR3 loop is CASSPPGEGAYEQYF. The CDR3 region has the DNA TGTGCCAGCAGCCCTCCGGGGGAGGGGGCCTACGAGCAGTACTTC. The whole variable domain, filled in from reference TRBV5-8 and TRBJ2-7, reads EAGVTQSPTHLIKTRGQQATLRCSPISGHTSVYWYQQALGLGLQFLLWYDEGEERNRGNFPPRFSGRQFPNYSSELNVNALELEDSALYLCASSPPGEGAYEQYFGPGTRLTVT.

The genes are TRBV29-1 and TRBJ2-2; D gene uncertain. Trimming cost V 7 bases and J 3 bases, with 9 bases left between them. CDR3 length equals 12 residues. CDR1 and CDR2 from the germline V gene are SQVTM and ANQGSEA. In DNA form, the CDR3 reads TGCAGCGCCGCACGGGACACCGGGGAGCTGTTTTTT. Its protein product is CSAARDTGELFF.

The table lists this clone with a few counts. The chain carries TRBV28 and TRBJ1-5; a weak D match, TRBD1 (5 bases). Germline assignment: CDR1 MDHEN and CDR2 SYDVKM. The CDR3 is 13 residues long. The V gene lost 7 bases and the J gene lost 6 bases, with 13 bases spanning the gap. In DNA, the CDR3 is TGTGCCAGCAAAGGGTCCGGGGCTCAGCCCCAGCATTTT. This encodes CASKGSGAQPQHF. The whole variable domain, remainder taken from reference TRBV28 and TRBJ1-5, is DVKVTQSSRYLVKRTGEKVFLECVQDMDHENMFWYRQDPGLGLRLIYFSYDVKMKEKGDIPEGYSVSREKKERFSLILESASTNQTSMYLCASKGSGAQPQHFGDGTRLSIL.

The genes are TRBV27 and TRBJ2-2; weak D call: TRBD2 (6 bases). CDR1 MNHEY and CDR2 SMNVEV come from the germline V gene (reference sequence). V dropped 7 bases and J dropped 3 bases, with 15 bases sitting between them. The CDR3 is 15 amino acids. The CDR3 sequence is CASTPSGPYTGELFF. The DNA for the CDR3 is TGTGCCAGCACCCCAAGCGGGCCTTACACCGGGGAGCTGTTTTTT.